Below, one TCR beta chain is given with its context. V lost 2 bases and J 2 bases, leaving 9 bases between the germline ends. CDR1 is MNHEY, CDR2 SVGAGI, per germline. The CDR3 has 15 amino acids. This sample was taken from a study of blood T cell repertoires in COVID-19. Original handling: Nucleated cell number was recorded as an estimate derived from reference gene primer amplification. Repertoires were generated with immunoSEQ multiplex PCR, while TCRdb's copy carries only in-frame clones and drops some. The D gene and trimming were derived from the DNA, and the V and J assignments and clone size from that table. Here the sample spans 110,000 to 150,000 clones, roughly 79% being singletons.

The chain carries TRBV6-5 and TRBJ2-2; unclear D gene. The specimen was peripheral blood. The TCR comes from a middle-aged man with active or convalescent COVID-19. For the CDR3, the DNA is TGTGCCAGCAGTTACGGGCTGAGCAACACCGGGGAGCTGTTTTTT. It codes for CASSYGLSNTGELFF.